The 20 T cell receptor beta chains below were found in one sample sequenced in a study of T-cell memory formation after mild COVID-19. Each CDR3 protein is one row after TCRdb ran MiXCR on the 5' RACE reads. Here the sample spans about 200,000 distinct CDR3 sequences, 9.5% being singletons. Sequences were obtained from PBMCs or a T cell subset sorted from them (not recorded which). These TCRs come from a man between 18 and 29 years old who had mild COVID-19 (a few samples of this study predate the infection). Cell type and time point are not known.

V and J are TRBV7-2 and TRBJ2-1; 11 positions agree with TRBD2. The CDR3 is made up of 15 amino acids. Germline trimming cut 4 bases from V and 10 bases from J; bases unmatched to any gene: 9. Germline CDR1 SGHTA, CDR2 FQGNSA. The CDR3 loop reads CASSSVSGGAGEQFF. In DNA, the CDR3 is TGTGCCAGCAGCTCCGTTAGCGGGGGGGCCGGGGAGCAGTTCTTC.

This chain uses TRBV9 with TRBJ2-2; the D gene is possibly TRBD2 (5 bases). The V end lost 0 bases, the J end lost 1 base, and 7 bases lay between the germline ends. From germline, CDR1 is SGDLS and CDR2 YYNGEE. CDR3 length: 15 residues. CDR3 residues: CASSVAGLNTGELFF. The DNA of the CDR3 is TGTGCCAGCAGCGTAGCGGGATTGAACACCGGGGAGCTGTTTTTT.

In its sample, this clonotype was seen a few times. This sequence joins TRBV5-1 and TRBJ2-2; tentatively, D is TRBD1 or TRBD2 (6 bases each). This CDR3 contains 15 residues. Germline V CDR1 and CDR2: SGHRS, YFSETQ. V lost 2 bases, J lost 3 bases, and 11 bases lay in between. The CDR3 bases are TGCGCCAGCAGCTTTCCCGGGGGCGACACCGGGGAGCTGTTTTTT. It specifies CASSFPGGDTGELFF.

V usage is TRBV5-1 and J usage is TRBJ1-2, with TRBD1 identical over 7 bases. V lost 1 base to trimming and J lost 6 bases; unmatched junction nucleotides: 9. The CDR3 has 15 residues. CDR1 and CDR2 from the germline V gene are SGHRS and YFSETQ. The CDR3 DNA follows: TGCGCCAGCAGCTTGTGGACAGGTTCCCCCGATGGCTACACCTTC. This gives the protein CASSLWTGSPDGYTF.

The chain is built from TRBV5-1 and TRBJ2-3, with 8 bases fitting TRBD2. Germline trimming cut 4 bases from V and 4 bases from J; bases unmatched to any gene: 5. The CDR3 sequence is 14 residues long. Germline V CDR1 and CDR2: SGHRS, YFSETQ. The CDR3 sequence: CASSPGLGADTQYF. The CDR3 coding sequence is TGCGCCAGCAGCCCGGGACTAGGGGCAGATACGCAGTATTTT. Full variable domain (rest looked up from reference TRBV5-1 and TRBJ2-3): KAGVTQTPRYLIKTRGQQVTLSCSPISGHRSVSWYQQTPGQGLQFLFEYFSETQRNKGNFPGRFSGRQFSNSRSEMNVSTLELGDSALYLCASSPGLGADTQYFGPGTRLTVL.

The J gene is TRBJ1-1, the V gene TRBV20-1, with 7 bases that match TRBD1. Looked up from germline, CDR1 is DFQATT and CDR2 is SNEGSKA (reference sequence). V shed 5 bases, J shed 4 bases, and the junction held 16 bases outside the gene matches. There are 16 residues in the CDR3. CDR3 in DNA: TGCAGTGCTGGCCCAGGGGGAGGTACGGGTCGCACTGAAGCTTTCTTT. This encodes CSAGPGGGTGRTEAFF.

The sample holds many counts of this clonotype. The rearrangement links TRBV5-1 to TRBJ2-7, with 9 bases lining up with TRBD2. The CDR3 covers 13 residues. Trimming cost V 4 bases and J 7 bases; bases outside gene matches: 6. In germline, CDR1 is SGHRS, CDR2 YFSETQ. CDR3 loop: CASSRSGGGEQYV. The DNA of the CDR3 is TGCGCCAGCAGCCGTAGCGGGGGCGGTGAGCAGTACGTC.

This clonotype was seen a few times. At one of its ends the junction is not consistent with the germline gene, which may arise from a read error. This sequence joins TRBV6-6 and TRBJ1-5; D may be TRBD1 (5 bases). The germline V gene has CDR1 MNHNY and CDR2 SVGAGI (reference sequence). The CDR3 totals 12 residues. The CDR3 DNA follows: TGTGCCAGCAGTTACGCGGAGGAAGCCCAGGGATTT. It specifies CASSYAEEAQGF.

In the case of this clonotype: Relative to the germline gene, one junction end is altered; a read error may explain this. The V call is TRBV6-2 or TRBV6-3, the J call TRBJ1-6; possibly TRBD1 for D (6 bases). The CDR3 extends over 13 amino acids. The germline CDR1 and CDR2 sequences are MNHEY and SVGEGT. The CDR3 DNA reads as TGTGCCAGCAGTTGGGGACCAACAGGGATCGTGGACTTT. Translating gives CASSWGPTGIVDF.

The chain employs TRBV12-3 or TRBV12-4 and TRBJ2-5; D gene unclear. The CDR3 is made up of 14 amino acids. The V and J ends lost 2 bases and 5 bases respectively, with 12 bases between them. DNA for the CDR3: TGTGCCAGCAGTTTAATGGCGATCGGGGAGACCCAGTACTTC. It is translated as CASSLMAIGETQYF.

This clonotype was seen more than once but under ten times. CDR3 coding DNA: TGTGCCAGCAGCTCTACCGGTTTGATAGACTATGGCTACACCTTC. Protein: CASSSTGLIDYGYTF. This chain links TRBV5-4 with TRBJ1-2, with D uncertain. Germline V lookup: CDR1 SGHNT, CDR2 YYREEE (reference sequence). Trimming left V 3 bases short and J 3 bases short, with 15 bases between. The CDR3 loop spans 15 amino acids.

A few counts support this clonotype. V is TRBV6-2 or TRBV6-3 and J is TRBJ2-7, with D possibly matching TRBD1 (5 bases). V lost 7 bases and J lost 3, with 10 bases in between. Germline V gene data show CDR1 as MNHEY and CDR2 as SVGEGT. The length of the CDR3 is 12 residues. CDR3 region: CASTDKGYEQYF. CDR3 DNA: TGTGCCAGCACGGACAAGGGCTACGAGCAGTACTTC.

The chain combines TRBV3-1 with TRBJ2-1; D unclear. Trimming pared 3 bases from V and 5 bases from J, leaving 20 bases between. Germline CDR1 LGHDT, CDR2 YNNKEL (reference sequence). This CDR3 has 17 residues. The CDR3 coding sequence is TGTGCCAGCAGCCACCTAAGTGTAGTGCGAAGAAACAATGAGCAGTTCTTC. Protein: CASSHLSVVRRNNEQFF.

V is TRBV12-3 or TRBV12-4 and J is TRBJ1-2, with D possibly matching TRBD1 (5 bases). Deletions cut 3 bases from V and 5 bases from J, with 13 bases between. The CDR3 consists of 14 residues. The CDR3 nucleotides read TGTGCCAGCAGTTTGGGACCGTCGGGGTATGGCTACACCTTC. Translated: CASSLGPSGYGYTF.

This clonotype was found many times. This chain connects TRBV7-2 to TRBJ1-5, with 8 positions matching TRBD1. Germline assignment: CDR1 SGHTA and CDR2 FQGNSA. The trim removed 4 bases at V and 15 bases at J, leaving 14 bases unmatched. This CDR3 has 14 residues. CDR3: CASSSDGTGLQGHF. The CDR3 DNA is TGTGCCAGCAGCTCTGACGGGACAGGCCTCCAAGGGCATTTT.

This clonotype was observed many times. This chain connects TRBV4-2 to TRBJ1-4, with D hard to call. The CDR3 has 14 residues. The V end lost 7 bases, the J end lost 4 bases, and 13 bases lay between the germline ends. Germline assignment: CDR1 LGHNA and CDR2 YNFKEQ. CDR3 region: CASTHPGLNEKLFF. The CDR3 nucleotides read TGTGCCAGCACCCACCCAGGACTTAATGAAAAACTGTTTTTT.

Only a few counts were recorded for this clonotype. This chain connects TRBV7-2 to TRBJ1-2; no clear D. The CDR3 is 14 amino acids. V was shortened by 2 bases and J by 1 base, with 8 bases between the two germline ends. Germline-derived CDR1 and CDR2 are SGHTA and FQGNSA. CDR3 in DNA: TGTGCCAGCAGCTTAACAGCGTTTAACTATGGCTACACCTTC. Translation: CASSLTAFNYGYTF.

This clonotype was detected many times. The V call is TRBV12-3 or TRBV12-4, the J call TRBJ1-2; 10 bases fit TRBD1. Trimming took 5 bases from V and 6 from J; bases not matched to a gene: 6. The CDR3 contains 14 residues. CDR3 in amino acids: CASSPWTGGNGYTF. CDR3 nucleotide sequence: TGTGCCAGCAGTCCTTGGACAGGGGGGAATGGCTACACCTTC.

This clonotype came up a few times. V gene TRBV6-2 or TRBV6-3 combines with J gene TRBJ2-5; D remains ambiguous. Germline assignment: CDR1 MNHEY and CDR2 SVGEGT. V was clipped by 5 bases and J by 5 bases, with 9 bases between them. The CDR3 has 12 amino acids. CDR3 coding DNA: TGTGCCAGCAGTAGAACCCCGGAGACCCAGTACTTC. Amino acids: CASSRTPETQYF.

There are a few counts of this clonotype. The J gene is TRBJ2-2, the V gene TRBV20-1, with TRBD2 matching over 9 bases. Germline values: CDR1 DFQATT, CDR2 SNEGSKA (reference sequence). The CDR3 runs to 15 residues. V shed 0 bases and J 4 bases; nucleotides not matched to a gene: 3. The CDR3 reads CSARDSRGGTGELFF. The DNA for the CDR3 is TGCAGTGCTAGAGATTCGCGGGGGGGCACCGGGGAGCTGTTTTTT.